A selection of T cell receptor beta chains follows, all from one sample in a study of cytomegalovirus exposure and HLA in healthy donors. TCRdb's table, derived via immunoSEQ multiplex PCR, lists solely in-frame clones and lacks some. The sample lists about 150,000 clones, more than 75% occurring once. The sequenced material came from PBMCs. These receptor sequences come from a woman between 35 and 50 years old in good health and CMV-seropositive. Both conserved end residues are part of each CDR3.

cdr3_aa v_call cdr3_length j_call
CASSLYGRQGNTEAFF TRBV2 16 TRBJ1-1
CASSLGDREDDTQYF TRBV5-1 15 TRBJ2-3
CASSESYEQYF TRBV6-1 11 TRBJ2-7
CASSAGQGLTTEAFF TRBV5-1 15 TRBJ1-1
CASSTDRDNEQFF TRBV7-7 13 TRBJ2-1
CAWSVFRANEQFF TRBV30 13 TRBJ2-1
CAVGASGNNEQFF TRBV4-2 13 TRBJ2-1
CASSKLGGQARIEQYF TRBV9 16 TRBJ2-7
CASSWQTNTGELFF TRBV19 14 TRBJ2-2
CASSQPGGGQPQHF TRBV4-1 14 TRBJ1-5
CASSQTSGGYNEQFF TRBV11-3 15 TRBJ2-1
CSVRGLAGGIEQFF TRBV29-1 14 TRBJ2-1
CASSKRSDGHQSPNFYEQYF TRBV21-1 20 TRBJ2-7
CASSVPGGTKTRAQYF TRBV19 16 TRBJ2-3
CSVGAGNTGELFF TRBV29-1 13 TRBJ2-2
CASSPGGGQETQYF TRBV18 14 TRBJ2-5
CASSVRGLAGSYNEQFF TRBV9 17 TRBJ2-1
CASSLQTAYEQYF TRBV11-2 13 TRBJ2-7
CASSLDPGTGTQYF TRBV27 14 TRBJ2-3
CASSLRQGGGYTF TRBV7-9 13 TRBJ1-2
CASSPPTSSAYEQYF TRBV18 15 TRBJ2-7
CASMATPPGGRGFMVDTEAFF TRBV19 21 TRBJ1-1
CASSPESSGNTIYF TRBV6-5 14 TRBJ1-3
CASSPGTERVAFF TRBV6-6 13 TRBJ1-1
CASSFLLGGGNQPQHF TRBV28 16 TRBJ1-5
CASSARTGTILSYEQYF TRBV19 17 TRBJ2-7
CASRGGKETQYF TRBV6-5 12 TRBJ2-5
CASSQPATRDRDYEQYF TRBV4-2 17 TRBJ2-7
CASSSSDWPADEQFF TRBV5-1 15 TRBJ2-1
CAWSKSRKETQYF TRBV30 13 TRBJ2-5
CASSSSSGGAYNEQFF TRBV4-1 16 TRBJ2-1
CASSIRGQGTNEKLFF TRBV5-1 16 TRBJ1-4
CASSLSLTGNEQFF TRBV5-1 14 TRBJ2-1
CASSRSGSLTDTQYF TRBV7-3 15 TRBJ2-3
CASSTPGQGFLNTDTQYF TRBV19 18 TRBJ2-3
CASSSRQGVTEAFF TRBV2 14 TRBJ1-1
CASSLGQGRTDTQYF TRBV7-9 15 TRBJ2-3
CAPKGQTKCITNEKLFF TRBV9 17 TRBJ1-4
CASRRQGGRNQPQHF TRBV10-1 15 TRBJ1-5
CASSESNRGVYEQYF TRBV10-2 15 TRBJ2-7
CASWAGNSPMGPLHF TRBV6-5 15 TRBJ1-6
CASNRDRSNQPQHF TRBV6-1 14 TRBJ1-5
CATSRDLAGEGTQYF TRBV15 15 TRBJ2-3
CASSSSGARGGKETQYF TRBV5-1 17 TRBJ2-5
CASRETYNRLDQETQYF TRBV6-1 17 TRBJ2-5
CASSSPGRGTYEQYF TRBV27 15 TRBJ2-7
CASSLSRGGTDTQYF TRBV7-9 15 TRBJ2-3
CASSGGTALGHEQFF TRBV2 15 TRBJ2-1
CSVAETGGRTEKLFF TRBV29-1 15 TRBJ1-4
CASSSGSTDTQYF TRBV7-9 13 TRBJ2-3
CASSHPTPGSVGTQYF TRBV5-1 16 TRBJ2-5
CASSLGRLASNEQYF TRBV5-6 15 TRBJ2-7
CASSRNGAGEKLFF TRBV6-6 14 TRBJ1-4
CASRRREGLAGELFF TRBV27 15 TRBJ2-2
CASRGTEPYEQYF TRBV5-1 13 TRBJ2-7